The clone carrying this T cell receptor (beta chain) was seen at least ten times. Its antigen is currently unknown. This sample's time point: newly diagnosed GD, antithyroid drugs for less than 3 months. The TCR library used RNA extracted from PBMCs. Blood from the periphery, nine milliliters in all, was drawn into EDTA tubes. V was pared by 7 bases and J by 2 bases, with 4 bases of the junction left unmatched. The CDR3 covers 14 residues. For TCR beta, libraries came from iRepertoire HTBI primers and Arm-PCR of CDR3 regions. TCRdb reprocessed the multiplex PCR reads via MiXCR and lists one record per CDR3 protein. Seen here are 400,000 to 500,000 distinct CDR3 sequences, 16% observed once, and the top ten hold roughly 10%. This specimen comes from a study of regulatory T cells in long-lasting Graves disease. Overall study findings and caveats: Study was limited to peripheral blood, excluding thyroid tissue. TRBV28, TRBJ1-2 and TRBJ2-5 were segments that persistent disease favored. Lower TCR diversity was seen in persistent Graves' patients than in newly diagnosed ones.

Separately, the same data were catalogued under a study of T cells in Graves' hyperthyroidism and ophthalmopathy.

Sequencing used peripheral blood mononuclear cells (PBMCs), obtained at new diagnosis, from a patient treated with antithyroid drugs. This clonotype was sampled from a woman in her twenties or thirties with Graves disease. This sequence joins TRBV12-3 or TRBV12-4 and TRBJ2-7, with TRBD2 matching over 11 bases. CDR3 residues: CASTKTSGAYEQYF. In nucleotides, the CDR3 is TGTGCCAGCACAAAGACTAGCGGGGCCTACGAGCAGTACTTC.